Given below is one T cell receptor (beta chain) in context. The J segment lost 5 bases and the V segment lost 3 bases, leaving 1 base of the junction unmatched. This CDR3 contains 14 residues. Germline V lookup: CDR1 WSHSY, CDR2 SAAADI. This record belongs to a study of ipilimumab plus nivolumab after autologous stem cell transplantation. The table came from immunoSEQ multiplex PCR; TCRdb's copy has only in-frame clones and leaves some out. The table shows about 23,000 clones, with roughly 74% occurring only once. The rearrangement joins TRBV10-2 to TRBJ2-2, with 9 bases that match TRBD1. The TCR originated in a male donor with diffuse large B-cell lymphoma. The source was PBMCs, collected in a trial of ipilimumab plus nivolumab as post-transplant consolidation. The CDR3, as DNA: TGCGCCAGCAGTGAACAGGGGGCAACCGGGGAGCTGTTTTTT. Encoded protein: CASSEQGATGELFF.